These T cell receptor beta chains were read from a single sample in a study of cytotoxic CD8 clonotypes in ibrutinib-treated CLL. The data were produced by immunoSEQ multiplex PCR, yet TCRdb's version contains in-frame clones alone and is incomplete. The sample gives about 45,000 clones, under 80% of which show up once; 20% to 25% is in the top ten. Material: PBMCs, obtained after 24 months of ibrutinib treatment. The receptors shown here come from a human donor with chronic lymphocytic leukemia. Each CDR3 is given with its conserved first and last residue. A D gene is named only where the DNA matches it firmly. The size of a clone is reported for some rows only, either as once, few or many, or as a class for expanded clones.

V gene,D gene,clone size,CDR3 length,J gene,CDR3 DNA,CDR3 protein
TRBV4-2,TRBD1,.,16,TRBJ2-7,TGTGCCAGCAGCCAAGACCCTGGACAGGGGTCCTACGAGCAGTACTTC,CASSQDPGQGSYEQYF
TRBV29-1,TRBD2,.,16,TRBJ2-3,TGCAGCGTTGAGAGAGAGCGGGAGGGCCTCACAGATACGCAGTATTTT,CSVEREREGLTDTQYF
TRBV4-2,.,.,15,TRBJ2-5,TGTGCCAGCAGCCACCCCGGACCCGGACGAGAGACCCAGTACTTC,CASSHPGPGRETQYF
TRBV9,TRBD2,.,15,TRBJ2-7,TGTGCCAGCAGCCTCTATAGCGGGGATTACTACGAGCAGTACTTC,CASSLYSGDYYEQYF
TRBV5-6,.,.,12,TRBJ1-1,TGTGCCAGCAGCTTGCGGGACACTGAAGCTTTCTTT,CASSLRDTEAFF
TRBV6-5,.,many,14,TRBJ2-2,TGTGCCAGCGGGGCGAATCTGCGTACCGGGGAGCTGTTTTTT,CASGANLRTGELFF
TRBV4-2,.,.,13,TRBJ1-6,TGTGCCAGCAGCCAGGCCCTGAAAACACCCCTCCACTTT,CASSQALKTPLHF
TRBV19,TRBD2,.,13,TRBJ2-7,TGTGCCAGTAGTAGGACTAGCACCTACGAGCAGTACTTC,CASSRTSTYEQYF
TRBV10-3,TRBD2,few,17,TRBJ2-1,TGTGCCATCAGTGTGTCTAGTCCGGCTAGCGGGACAAATGAGCAGTTCTTC,CAISVSSPASGTNEQFF
TRBV10-3,.,.,15,TRBJ2-2,TGTGCCATCAGGGGTGCGACAGGGAACACCGGGGAGCTGTTTTTT,CAIRGATGNTGELFF
TRBV5-1,.,.,14,TRBJ2-3,TGCGCCAGCAAACAGGACCCGGGCTCAGATACGCAGTATTTT,CASKQDPGSDTQYF
TRBV4-1,.,.,15,TRBJ2-1,TGCGCCAGCAGCCAAACTAGGAGCTCCTACAATGAGCAGTTCTTC,CASSQTRSSYNEQFF
TRBV2,.,.,12,TRBJ2-5,TGTGCCAGCACATATAGTACGGAGACCCAGTACTTC,CASTYSTETQYF
TRBV5-1,TRBD2,.,14,TRBJ2-7,TGCGCCAGCAGCATGTTTAGCGGGGCCTACGAGCAGTACTTC,CASSMFSGAYEQYF
TRBV10-3,.,.,15,TRBJ1-2,TGTGCCATCAGTGAGGGACCACAGGGTGGCTATGGCTACACCTTC,CAISEGPQGGYGYTF
TRBV4-1,.,.,13,TRBJ1-5,TGCGCCAGCAGCCAGGTCAGGGATCAGCCCCAGCATTTT,CASSQVRDQPQHF
TRBV7-8,.,.,12,TRBJ2-5,TGTGCCAGCAGCGAAACGGTGGCGACCCAGTACTTC,CASSETVATQYF
TRBV30,.,.,16,TRBJ2-3,TGTGCCTGGAGTGTAGGGACATCAACTACCACAGATACGCAGTATTTT,CAWSVGTSTTTDTQYF
TRBV4-2,TRBD2,.,16,TRBJ2-5,TGTGCCAGCAGCCAAGTAGCTAGCGGGGGATCAGAGACCCAGTACTTC,CASSQVASGGSETQYF
TRBV9,TRBD2,.,15,TRBJ2-3,TGTGCCAGCAGCCCCCACCGGGAGGGCCTTGGTGCGCAGTATTTT,CASSPHREGLGAQYF
TRBV30,.,.,16,TRBJ1-5,TGTGCCTGGAGTCCGGGACCCTTTCTTAGCAATCAGCCCCAGCATTTT,CAWSPGPFLSNQPQHF
TRBV6-1,.,many,17,TRBJ1-2,TGTGCCAGCAGTGATGGAGGCGGGAGGGCAGGGAACTATGGCTACACCTTC,CASSDGGGRAGNYGYTF
TRBV2,TRBD2,.,16,TRBJ2-3,TGTGCCAGCAGTGACCCACTAGCGGGGGGCCCAGATACGCAGTATTTT,CASSDPLAGGPDTQYF
TRBV6-5,.,.,13,TRBJ1-2,TGTGCCAGCAGTCGTGGACACGGGGCCGGCTACACCTTC,CASSRGHGAGYTF
TRBV5-1,TRBD2,.,14,TRBJ2-1,TGCGCCAGCAACAAGGGCCTAGCGGGAGGTGAGCAGTTCTTC,CASNKGLAGGEQFF
TRBV10-1,TRBD2,many,14,TRBJ2-1,TGCGCCAGCAGTGAGACTAGCGCAGGCTCTGAGCAGTTCTTC,CASSETSAGSEQFF
TRBV6-1,.,few,16,TRBJ1-5,TGTGCCAGCAGTGAGGTGGCAGGGCCTAGCAATCAGCCCCAGCATTTT,CASSEVAGPSNQPQHF
TRBV4-2,.,.,18,TRBJ1-2,TGTGCCAGCAGCCAGCGTCCTGGGTGGGAGATCCCTTCCTATGGCTACACCTTC,CASSQRPGWEIPSYGYTF
TRBV10-3,TRBD1,once,15,TRBJ2-1,TGTGCCATCAGTGAAGACAGGGGGCGGGTAGATGAGCAGTTCTTC,CAISEDRGRVDEQFF
TRBV5-4,TRBD1,few,14,TRBJ1-2,TGTGCCAGCAGCGCGGGACAGGCCGCCTATGGCTACACCTTC,CASSAGQAAYGYTF
TRBV18,.,.,15,TRBJ2-1,TGTGCCAGCTCACTAACCGGGCCCCCAGGTAGTGAGCAGTTCTTC,CASSLTGPPGSEQFF
TRBV6-5,TRBD1,few,14,TRBJ2-5,TGTGCCAGCGCAGGGGGCGCGTGGCAAGAGACCCAGTACTTC,CASAGGAWQETQYF
TRBV5-1,.,.,15,TRBJ2-2,TGCGCCAGCAGCTTGTTACCGGAGAACACCGGGGAGCTGTTTTTT,CASSLLPENTGELFF
TRBV6-1,.,.,15,TRBJ2-4,TGTGCCAGCGTTCGGGCAGGAGGAACCAAAAACATTCAGTACTTC,CASVRAGGTKNIQYF
TRBV7-6,.,.,15,TRBJ1-2,TGTGCCAGCACCGAACCACACGGATTTAACTATGGCTACACCTTC,CASTEPHGFNYGYTF
TRBV6-6,.,.,15,TRBJ2-3,TGTGCCAGCAGTCCGGGACGACATCACACAGATACGCAGTATTTT,CASSPGRHHTDTQYF
TRBV6-1,.,.,13,TRBJ1-6,TGTGCCAGCGCGGACACCACAAATTCACCCCTCCACTTT,CASADTTNSPLHF
TRBV5-1,TRBD2,.,14,TRBJ2-3,TGCGCCAGCAGCGCGGGGGGCCAGGCAGATACGCAGTATTTT,CASSAGGQADTQYF
TRBV5-4,.,.,14,TRBJ2-7,TGTGCCAGCAGCCGGGAACAGGGTAGCCACGAGCAGTACTTC,CASSREQGSHEQYF
TRBV28,.,.,20,TRBJ2-2,TGTGCCAGCAGTTTCTATATCCCGTTCCAGGGAAGTCTAGGGACCGGGGAGCTGTTTTTT,CASSFYIPFQGSLGTGELFF
TRBV18,.,few,16,TRBJ2-6,TGTGCCAGCTCACCGAGCCCAGGGGCTGGGGCCAACGTCCTGACTTTC,CASSPSPGAGANVLTF
TRBV5-1,TRBD1,.,16,TRBJ2-5,TGCGCCAGCAGCTTGTTCAACAACAGGGGACGGGAGACCCAGTACTTC,CASSLFNNRGRETQYF
TRBV5-4,TRBD1,.,14,TRBJ2-7,TGTGCCAGCAGCCGTGACAGGGGAGTGAACGAGCAGTACTTC,CASSRDRGVNEQYF
TRBV4-1,.,.,14,TRBJ1-2,TGCGCCAGCAGCCTAGGGGGGGGTCGTCGTGGCTACACCTTC,CASSLGGGRRGYTF
TRBV7-8,TRBD2,once,17,TRBJ2-7,TGTGCCAGCAGCTTAGGCGGCGGGGGGGCCTTTTTGTACGAGCAGTACTTC,CASSLGGGGAFLYEQYF
TRBV11-1,.,.,15,TRBJ2-1,TGTGCCAGCAGCTTAGTTCTCCAGAACCACAATGAGCAGTTCTTC,CASSLVLQNHNEQFF
TRBV5-1,TRBD1,.,15,TRBJ1-2,TGCGCCAGCAGCTTAGGGACAGTTTTCTACTATGGCTACACCTTC,CASSLGTVFYYGYTF
TRBV5-1,.,few,12,TRBJ2-7,TGCGCCAGCAGTAGGGGGTCCTACGAGCAGTACTTC,CASSRGSYEQYF
TRBV6-1,.,few,14,TRBJ1-1,TGTGCCAGCGGACGGGAAATCATGAACACTGAAGCTTTCTTT,CASGREIMNTEAFF